This T cell receptor beta chain emerged from a study of blood T cell repertoires in COVID-19. As for the study in general: Sites in the United States, Italy and Spain provided acute and convalescent COVID-19 samples. T cells, B-cell-depleted T cells, or PBMCs provided the cDNA or gDNA that served as material.

In the original workflow: The assay estimated nucleated cells by amplifying reference gene primers. The assay was immunoSEQ multiplex PCR, and TCRdb's table has in-frame clones only and misses some. D and trimming come from the DNA, and the V and J calls and clone size come from that table. The top ten hold roughly 5% of the sample, which has under 100,000 clones, about 87% seen once. Germline CDR1 is LGHNA and CDR2 is YSLEER. With V trimmed by 1 base and J by 4 bases, 12 bases remained unmatched. This CDR3 has 18 residues. The sequenced sample was peripheral blood. This chain joins TRBV4-3 and TRBJ2-3; 9 bases are a match to TRBD2. This TCR derives from a man aged 40-50 years with acute or convalescent COVID-19. CDR3 loop: CASSQVLLAGLSPDTQYF. In nucleotides, the CDR3 is TGCGCCAGCAGCCAAGTTCTTCTAGCGGGGTTGAGTCCAGATACGCAGTATTTT.